One and the same sample provided the 22 T cell receptor beta chains below, sequenced in a study of tumor and adjacent non-tumor tissue in lung cancer. No cell sorting was done before RNA was extracted from the tissue. The library came from three nested PCR rounds adapted from ARM-PCR protocols. TCRdb passed the multiplex PCR reads through MiXCR, listing each CDR3 protein once. This sample has tens of thousands of distinct CDR3 sequences, with roughly 80% found just once. The specimen was lung tumor tissue. All receptors come from a woman in her forties or fifties with non-small cell lung cancer.

This clonotype has only a few counts. The chain joins TRBV11-3 to TRBJ2-6; D is unclear. Germline CDR1 SGHNT, CDR2 YENEEA. The CDR3 contains 13 residues. V lost 5 bases, J lost 4 bases, and 6 bases lay in between. CDR3 DNA: TGTGCCAGCAGCCCCCGAGGGGCCAACGTCCTGACTTTC. This encodes CASSPRGANVLTF.

This clonotype was counted a single time. The conserved closing phenylalanine or tryptophan is absent in this CDR3, likely reflecting a read error. The chain recombines TRBV20-1 with TRBJ1-6, with D possibly matching TRBD1 (6 bases). The germline V gene has CDR1 DFQATT and CDR2 SNEGSKA (reference sequence). The CDR3 has 15 amino acids. The CDR3 region is CSPRGLDRPYSPLHL. The CDR3 DNA sequence: TGCAGTCCTAGAGGCCTAGACAGGCCGTATTCACCCCTCCACCTT.

On this clonotype itself: The CDR3 does not end in the conserved phenylalanine or tryptophan, so this is likely a read error. The chain employs TRBV12-3 or TRBV12-4 and TRBJ2-1; 9 nucleotides align to TRBD2. The CDR3 extends over 15 amino acids. DNA for the CDR3: TGTGCCAACAGTTTACGACTAGCGGATTACAATGAGCAGTTCATC. Protein: CANSLRLADYNEQFI.

This clonotype was observed once. One end of the junction is discordant with germline, which a read error may explain. The gene calls are TRBV20-1 and TRBJ2-5; D possibly corresponds to TRBD1 (5 bases). Germline CDR1 DFQATT, CDR2 SNEGSKA (reference sequence). The CDR3 length is 17 residues. The CDR3 reads CSVRGLQGIGVQETQYF. CDR3 nucleotide sequence: TGCAGTGTTAGAGGTCTCCAGGGTATTGGGGTCCAAGAGACCCAGTACTTC.

The J gene is TRBJ2-5, the V gene TRBV7-9; D perhaps matches TRBD1 (5 bases). The CDR3 loop spans 16 amino acids. Germline V gene sequence: CDR1 SEHNR, CDR2 FQNEAQ (reference sequence). The V end was cut by 11 bases, the J end by 5 bases, with 27 bases between. Here the CDR3 reads CADSLLPTRLSETQYF. The CDR3 nucleotides read TGTGCCGACAGCTTACTTCCCACCAGGCTGTCGGAGACCCAGTACTTC.

On this clonotype: No conserved phenylalanine or tryptophan is present at the end of the CDR3, so a read error is the likely explanation. The chain couples TRBV12-3 or TRBV12-4 to TRBJ2-3; D is ambiguous. The CDR3 totals 15 residues. DNA of the CDR3: TGTGTCAGCAGTTTAGAGACACTTAGCACAGATACGCAGTATATT. Protein product: CVSSLETLSTDTQYI.

This clonotype was picked up many times. The chain recombines TRBV28 with TRBJ2-2, with 11 nucleotides matching TRBD2. The CDR3 runs to 17 residues. V trimming: 5 bases; J trimming: 3 bases; junction bases outside the gene matches: 8. Germline CDR1 is MDHEN and CDR2 is SYDVKM. CDR3 DNA: TGTGCCAGCAGTCCCCGGGGACTAGCGGTTCACACCGGGGAGCTGTTTTTT. Translating it yields CASSPRGLAVHTGELFF.

The chain joins TRBV20-1 to TRBJ2-2; D might be TRBD2 (5 bases). Trimming cost V 6 bases and J 14 bases, with 31 bases left between them. The CDR3 is 16 amino acids. Germline V lookup: CDR1 DFQATT, CDR2 SNEGSKA (reference sequence). CDR3 region: CSATPIGILGAGVLFF. CDR3 in DNA: TGCAGTGCCACCCCGATTGGGATTCTTGGTGCCGGGGTCCTGTTTTTT.

A note on this clonotype: Given the absence of the conserved phenylalanine or tryptophan at the CDR3 end, a read error is likely. As DNA, the CDR3 is TGTGCCAGCAGTCACGTAAGACAGCGCGGCACCGGGGAGCTGTTTTCT. Residues: CASSHVRQRGTGELFS. The chain uses TRBV6-5 and TRBJ2-2, with D perhaps TRBD1 (5 bases). There are 16 residues in the CDR3. CDR1 MNHEY and CDR2 SVGAGI come from the germline V gene. V lost 5 bases, J lost 4 bases, and 17 bases lay in between.

About this clonotype itself: The junction and the germline gene differ at one end; a read error may be behind it. V and J are TRBV4-3 and TRBJ2-7; D ambiguous. Germline CDR1 LGHNA, CDR2 YSLEER. The CDR3 contains 15 residues. The CDR3 bases are TGCGCCAGCAGCCACCGGATCGGAGAGTCCCACGAGAAGTACTTC. It encodes CASSHRIGESHEKYF.

Comments on this clonotype: Because the CDR3 is missing its conserved closing phenylalanine or tryptophan, this is likely a read error. The genes are TRBV11-2 and TRBJ2-7; D is undetermined. The germline gives CDR1 SGHAT, CDR2 FQNNGV. Between the trimmed V and J ends, which lost 9 bases and 0 bases, there was a span of 18 bases. This CDR3 is 15 amino acids long. The DNA for the CDR3 is TGTGCCAGTGGCTTATCTCCGAGTCCCTCCTACGAGCAGTACTGC. Translated: CASGLSPSPSYEQYC.

The V gene is TRBV20-1, the J gene TRBJ2-7, with a weak D call TRBD2 (5 bases). This CDR3 spans 11 amino acids. The germline V gene has CDR1 DFQATT and CDR2 SNEGSKA (reference sequence). CDR3 coding DNA: TGCAGCACTAGAGACAACTACGAGCAGTACTTC. Residues: CSTRDNYEQYF.

Note on this clonotype: A much more abundant neighbour one base away suggests this may be a read error. The chain couples TRBV6-2 or TRBV6-3 to TRBJ2-7; 8 nucleotides match TRBD1. Looked up from germline, CDR1 is MNHEY and CDR2 is SVGEGT. The CDR3 loop spans 15 amino acids. Trimming removed 5 bases from V and 1 base from J; junction bases left unmatched: 7. DNA for the CDR3: TGTGCCAGCAGTATCCCAGGACAGGGTTCCTACGAGCAGTACTTC. It encodes CASSIPGQGSYEQYF.

In DNA, the CDR3 is TGCAGTGCTAGAAAAAGTACAGCGACGTATTGCAATGAGCAGTTCTTC. As protein: CSARKSTATYCNEQFF. The chain uses TRBV20-1 and TRBJ2-1, with D unclear. Per the germline V gene, CDR1 is DFQATT and CDR2 is SNEGSKA (reference sequence). CDR3 size: 16 residues. Between the trimmed V and J ends, which lost 2 bases and 6 bases, there was a span of 20 bases.

As concerns this clonotype: At one end, the junction sequence differs from germline, possibly due to a read error. The rearrangement uses TRBV20-1 and TRBJ2-7, with TRBD1 matching 9 bases. The length of the CDR3 is 14 residues. Germline V CDR1 and CDR2: DFQATT, SNEGSKA (reference sequence). CDR3 nucleotide sequence: TGCAGTGTTAGAGATTTGGACAGGGGCTACGAGCAGAACTTC. Translation gives CSVRDLDRGYEQNF.

This clonotype was picked up one time. One end of the junction is discordant with germline, which a read error may explain. The chain uses TRBV6-1 and TRBJ1-5; D unclear. CDR1 and CDR2 (germline): MNHNS, SASEGT. The CDR3 consists of 13 residues. The CDR3 loop reads CASSLYNNQPLHF. The CDR3 bases are TGTGCCAGCAGCCTTTATAACAATCAGCCCCTGCATTTT.

The chain couples TRBV28 to TRBJ2-3, with TRBD2 matching 8 bases. The germline gives CDR1 MDHEN, CDR2 SYDVKM. J lost 1 base, V lost 11 bases, and 14 bases had no gene match. This CDR3 spans 16 amino acids. DNA of the CDR3: TGTGCCGGCACGAGCTTCTACGGGAGGGGCACAGATACGCAGTATTTT. Protein product: CAGTSFYGRGTDTQYF.

The count of this clonotype is one. No conserved phenylalanine or tryptophan is present at the end of the CDR3, so a read error is the likely explanation. The chain combines TRBV20-1 with TRBJ2-7; TRBD1 might be the D (5 bases). V dropped 0 bases and J dropped 0 bases, with 12 bases sitting between them. This CDR3 is 15 amino acids long. Germline V gene data show CDR1 as DFQATT and CDR2 as SNEGSKA (reference sequence). CDR3 protein: CSARDLREDSYEQYY. The CDR3 DNA reads TGCAGTGCTAGAGATCTCAGGGAAGACTCCTACGAGCAGTACTAC.

Points on this clonotype: A read error may account for a junction end that differs from germline. The V call is TRBV6-1, the J call TRBJ1-5; D may be TRBD1 (6 bases). The CDR3 is 13 residues long. Germline CDR1 MNHNS, CDR2 SASEGT. CDR3 nucleotide sequence: TGTGCCAGCAGCCTGGACAGAGATCAGCCCCATCATTTT. Protein product: CASSLDRDQPHHF.

About this clonotype itself: The final CDR3 position lacks the conserved phenylalanine or tryptophan, pointing to a likely read error. V gene TRBV20-1 combines with J gene TRBJ2-3; 15 positions agree with TRBD2. The CDR3 totals 21 residues. In germline, CDR1 is DFQATT, CDR2 SNEGSKA (reference sequence). V was pared by 2 bases and J by 2 bases, with 17 bases of the junction left unmatched. CDR3 protein: CSARQPWSGTSGRWDTDTQYY. The CDR3 DNA reads as TGCAGTGCTAGACAACCCTGGTCCGGGACTAGCGGGAGGTGGGACACAGATACGCAGTATTAT.

The chain combines TRBV4-3 with TRBJ2-6; D is unresolved. V was pared by 0 bases and J by 5 bases, with 14 bases between. Germline assignment: CDR1 LGHNA and CDR2 YSLEER. The CDR3 runs to 17 residues. CDR3 protein: CASSQDAGSSRANVLTF. CDR3 sequence (DNA): TGCGCCAGCAGCCAAGACGCAGGTTCATCTAGGGCCAACGTCCTGACTTTC.

Comments on this clonotype: A read error may produce the germline difference seen at one junction end. J is TRBJ2-1 and V is TRBV20-1; possibly TRBD2 for D (5 bases). In germline, CDR1 is DFQATT, CDR2 SNEGSKA (reference sequence). CDR3 length: 17 amino acids. CDR3 protein: CSAQKRASLSSYNVQIF. CDR3 DNA: TGCAGTGCCCAAAAGAGGGCCAGTTTGAGCTCCTATAATGTGCAGATCTTC.